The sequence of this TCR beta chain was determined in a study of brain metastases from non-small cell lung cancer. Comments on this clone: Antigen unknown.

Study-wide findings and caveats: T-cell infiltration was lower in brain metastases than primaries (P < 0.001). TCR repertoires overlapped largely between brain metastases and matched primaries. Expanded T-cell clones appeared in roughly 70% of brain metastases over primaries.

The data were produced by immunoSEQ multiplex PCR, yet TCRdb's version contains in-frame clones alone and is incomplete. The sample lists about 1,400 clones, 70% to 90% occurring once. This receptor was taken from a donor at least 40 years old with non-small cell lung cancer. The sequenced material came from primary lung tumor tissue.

The CDR3 nucleotides are TGTGCCAGCAGCTTAAAATCGGGGGCTGGTGGCTACACCTTC. Residues: CASSLKSGAGGYTF. The chain couples TRBV7-2 to TRBJ1-2; D perhaps matches TRBD1 (6 bases). Trimming stripped 2 bases from V and 7 bases from J, with 14 bases between. CDR1 and CDR2 from the germline V gene are SGHTA and FQGNSA. This CDR3 is built from 14 residues.